This T cell receptor (beta chain) was retrieved from a study of T-cell reconstitution after alpha-beta-depleted transplantation in children. Only a few counts were recorded for this clonotype. Unique molecular identifiers were built into the TCRbeta library. TCRdb called the PCR reads again in MiXCR, with one record for every CDR3 protein. The sample lists some 500,000 distinct CDR3 sequences, roughly 18% occurring once. Germline V gene sequence: CDR1 SEHNR, CDR2 FQNEAQ (reference sequence). This CDR3 is 13 amino acids long. Trimming removed 5 bases from V and 5 bases from J, with 12 bases in between.

The sequence was obtained from a human donor who donated a stem cell graft to a child with acute lymphoblastic leukemia. The sample here was PBMCs from the stem cell graft donor, taken from the stem cell graft. The rearrangement links TRBV7-9 to TRBJ2-5; a possible D gene is TRBD1 (5 bases). The CDR3 sequence is CASSRKYRETQYF. The CDR3 DNA is TGTGCCAGCAGCCGGAAATACAGGGAGACCCAGTACTTC. Variable domain in full (rest from reference TRBV7-9 and TRBJ2-5): DTGVSQNPRHKITKRGQNVTFRCDPISEHNRLYWYRQTLGQGPEFLTYFQNEAQLEKSRLLSDRFSAERPKGSFSTLEIQRTEQGDSAMYLCASSRKYRETQYFGPGTRLLVL.